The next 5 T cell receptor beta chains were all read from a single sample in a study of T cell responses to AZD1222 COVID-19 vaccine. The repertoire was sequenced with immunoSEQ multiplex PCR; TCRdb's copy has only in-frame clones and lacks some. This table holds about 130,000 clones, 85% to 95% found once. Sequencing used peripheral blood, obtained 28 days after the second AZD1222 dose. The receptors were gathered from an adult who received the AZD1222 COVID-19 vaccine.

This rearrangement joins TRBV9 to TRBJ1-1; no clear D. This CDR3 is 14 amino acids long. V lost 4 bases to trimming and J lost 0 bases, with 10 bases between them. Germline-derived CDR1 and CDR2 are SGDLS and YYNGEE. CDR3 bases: TGTGCCAGCAGCCAATCGACCATGAACACTGAAGCTTTCTTT. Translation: CASSQSTMNTEAFF.

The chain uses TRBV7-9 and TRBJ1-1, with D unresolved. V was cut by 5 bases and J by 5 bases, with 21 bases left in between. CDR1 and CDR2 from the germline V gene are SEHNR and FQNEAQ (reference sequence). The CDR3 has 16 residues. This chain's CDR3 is CASSPSVFRQRTEAFF. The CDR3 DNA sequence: TGTGCCAGCAGCCCCTCCGTCTTCCGTCAAAGAACTGAAGCTTTCTTT.

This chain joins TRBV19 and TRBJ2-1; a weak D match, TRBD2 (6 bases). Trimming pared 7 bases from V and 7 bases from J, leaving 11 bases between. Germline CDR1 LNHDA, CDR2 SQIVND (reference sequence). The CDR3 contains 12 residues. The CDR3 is CASTPGSNEQFF. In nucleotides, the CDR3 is TGTGCCAGTACCCCCGGGAGTAATGAGCAGTTCTTC.

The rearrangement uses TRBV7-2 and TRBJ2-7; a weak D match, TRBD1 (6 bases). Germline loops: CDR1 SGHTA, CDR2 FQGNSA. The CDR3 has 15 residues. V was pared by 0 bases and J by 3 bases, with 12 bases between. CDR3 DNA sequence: TGTGCCAGCAGCTTAGCACAGGGACGCCTCTACGAGCAGTACTTC. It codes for CASSLAQGRLYEQYF. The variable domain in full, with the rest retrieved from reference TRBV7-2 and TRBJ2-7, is GAGVSQSPSNKVTEKGKDVELRCDPISGHTALYWYRQSLGQGLEFLIYFQGNSAPDKSGLPSDRFSAERTGGSVSTLTIQRTQQEDSAVYLCASSLAQGRLYEQYFGPGTRLTVT.

The CDR3 reads CASSATGRDQPQHF. The CDR3 nucleotides are TGTGCCAGCAGCGCGACAGGGCGTGATCAGCCCCAGCATTTT. The gene calls are TRBV3-1 (or the pseudogene TRBV3-2) and TRBJ1-5; 7 bases are shared with TRBD1. The trim removed 5 bases at V and 5 bases at J, leaving 6 bases unmatched. Germline V gene sequence: CDR1 LGHDT, CDR2 YNNKEL (reference sequence). The CDR3 consists of 14 residues.